These 22 T cell receptor beta chains share one sample of origin, sequenced in a study of blood T cell repertoires in COVID-19. The repertoire was sequenced with immunoSEQ multiplex PCR; TCRdb's copy has only in-frame clones and lacks some. The sample lists about 150,000 clones, around 86% occurring once. The sequenced sample was peripheral blood. The receptors were sampled from a man at least 80 years old with acute or convalescent COVID-19.

A note on this clone: Just one base apart from a much larger clone, this may be a read error. This chain connects TRBV28 to TRBJ2-7; 7 bases line up with TRBD2. Germline V gene data show CDR1 as MDHEN and CDR2 as SYDVKM. Trimming at V came to 8 bases and at J to 0 bases, leaving 4 bases not matched to a gene. The length of the CDR3 is 13 residues. The CDR3 coding sequence is TGTGCCAGCGGGCTAGCGGCCTCCTACGAGCAGTACTTC. It is translated as CASGLAASYEQYF.

V gene TRBV11-2 combines with J gene TRBJ1-4; unclear D gene. This CDR3 contains 17 residues. The V end lost 1 base, the J end lost 0 bases, and 12 bases lay between the germline ends. The germline CDR1 and CDR2 sequences are SGHAT and FQNNGV. In DNA, the CDR3 is TGTGCCAGCAGCTTAGTATCGGGGAGTCCAACTAATGAAAAACTGTTTTTT. Residues: CASSLVSGSPTNEKLFF.

The chain is built from TRBV5-1 and TRBJ2-7; no firm D call. Germline loops: CDR1 SGHRS, CDR2 YFSETQ. V was trimmed by 4 bases and J by 3 bases, leaving 17 bases between them. The CDR3 consists of 15 residues. The CDR3 bases are TGCGCCAGCAGCCCTCCCCCCCCAGCGAACTACGAGCAGTACTTC. It is translated as CASSPPPPANYEQYF.

The CDR3 DNA reads TGTGCCAGCAGCTTAGGAGGAAGCTCCTACGAGCAGTACTTC. It translates to CASSLGGSSYEQYF. The chain uses TRBV5-4 and TRBJ2-7; TRBD2 is a possible D gene (5 bases). Germline loops: CDR1 SGHNT, CDR2 YYREEE (reference sequence). V lost 2 bases to trimming and J lost 0 bases, with 9 bases between them. The CDR3 contains 14 residues.

This chain links TRBV15 with TRBJ2-6; D call uncertain. CDR1 LNHNV and CDR2 YYDKDF come from the germline V gene (reference sequence). The V and J ends lost 2 bases and 2 bases respectively, with 10 bases between them. CDR3 length: 16 amino acids. CDR3 sequence reads: CATSRTPVPGANVLTF. The DNA for the CDR3 is TGTGCCACCAGCAGAACCCCGGTTCCTGGGGCCAACGTCCTGACTTTC.

This rearrangement joins TRBV12-3 or TRBV12-4 to TRBJ2-5, with 7 bases fitting TRBD1. V was pared by 5 bases and J by 4 bases, with 4 bases of the junction left unmatched. This CDR3 is 13 amino acids long. The CDR3 nucleotides are TGTGCCAGCAGTACGGACAGGCTAGAGACCCAGTACTTC. Amino acids: CASSTDRLETQYF.

This clone has a single count. The chain uses TRBV5-1 and TRBJ2-2, with 7 bases aligning to TRBD1. The CDR3 sequence is 16 residues long. In germline, CDR1 is SGHRS, CDR2 YFSETQ. V lost 3 bases, J lost 2 bases, and 7 bases stayed unmatched. The chain's CDR3 is CASSSFQGDNTGELFF. DNA of the CDR3: TGCGCCAGCAGCTCATTCCAGGGGGACAACACCGGGGAGCTGTTTTTT.

V and J are TRBV2 and TRBJ2-5, with 7 bases aligning to TRBD2. The CDR3 totals 15 residues. From germline, CDR1 is SNHLY and CDR2 FYNNEI. The J segment lost 2 bases and the V segment lost 8 bases, leaving 11 bases of the junction unmatched. The CDR3 nucleotides are TGTGCCAGCTATGCCAGTAGCGGGTCTCAAGAGACCCAGTACTTC. Translation gives CASYASSGSQETQYF. The variable domain in full, with the rest retrieved from reference TRBV2 and TRBJ2-5, is EPEVTQTPSHQVTQMGQEVILRCVPISNHLYFYWYRQILGQKVEFLVSFYNNEISEKSEIFDDQFSVERPDGSNFTLKIRSTKLEDSAMYFCASYASSGSQETQYFGPGTRLLVL.

This clone was detected a few times. The rearrangement joins TRBV2 to TRBJ2-7; 12 bases are a match to TRBD2. The germline V gene encodes CDR1 SNHLY and CDR2 FYNNEI. This CDR3 comprises 15 residues. The V and J ends lost 7 bases and 2 bases, in that order; junction bases with no gene match: 6. CDR3 coding DNA: TGTGCCAGCATACCGACTAGCGGGGGACCCTACGAGCAGTACTTC. It codes for CASIPTSGGPYEQYF.

The chain carries TRBV11-2 and TRBJ2-5; 8 bases line up with TRBD1. From germline, CDR1 is SGHAT and CDR2 FQNNGV. CDR3 length equals 14 residues. Trimming cost V 4 bases and J 5 bases; bases outside gene matches: 6. The CDR3 DNA reads TGTGCCAGCAGCTCTTCAGGGGGCAGGGAGACCCAGTACTTC. Residues: CASSSSGGRETQYF. Using reference TRBV11-2 and TRBJ2-5 for the parts outside the CDR3, the full variable domain is EAGVAQSPRYKIIEKRQSVAFWCNPISGHATLYWYQQILGQGPKLLIQFQNNGVVDDSQLPKDRFSAERLKGVDSTLKIQPAKLEDSAVYLCASSSSGGRETQYFGPGTRLLVL.

This clone was seen only once. The rearrangement uses TRBV6-1 and TRBJ1-2; 9 bases are a match to TRBD1. The CDR3 runs to 13 residues. The germline gives CDR1 MNHNS, CDR2 SASEGT. The J segment lost 5 bases and the V segment lost 7 bases, leaving 5 bases of the junction unmatched. As DNA, the CDR3 is TGTGCCAGCAAAGGACAGGGGCATTATGGCTACACCTTC. Protein product: CASKGQGHYGYTF.

The CDR3 DNA reads TGTGCCAGCAGCTTGGCCCAGGGGCGAAGTCCCTATGGCTACACCTTC. It encodes CASSLAQGRSPYGYTF. The genes are TRBV5-8 and TRBJ1-2, with D perhaps TRBD1 (6 bases). Germline loops: CDR1 SGHTS, CDR2 YDEGEE. This CDR3 has 16 residues. V dropped 0 bases and J dropped 4 bases, with 16 bases sitting between them.

The rearrangement joins TRBV21-1 to TRBJ2-7; the table gives TRBD1 as D, unverified against the DNA. TRBV21-1 is recorded as a pseudogene. The CDR3 runs 14 residues. CDR3 coding DNA: TGTGCCAGCAGCAGGAGGGCAGGGGGCTACGAGCAGTACTTC. The encoded protein is CASSRRAGGYEQYF.

A few counts support this clone. The chain combines TRBV5-5 with TRBJ2-1; the D gene is possibly TRBD1 (5 bases). V was trimmed by 0 bases and J by 2 bases, leaving 9 bases between them. The germline CDR1 and CDR2 sequences are SGHKS and YYEKEE (reference sequence). CDR3 length: 15 amino acids. CDR3 in DNA: TGTGCCAGCAGCTTGGATTCAGGGACCTACAATGAGCAGTTCTTC. Amino acids: CASSLDSGTYNEQFF.

V and J are TRBV19 and TRBJ2-5, with 8 bases fitting TRBD2. This CDR3 spans 15 amino acids. V was pared by 8 bases and J by 4 bases, with 12 bases of the junction left unmatched. The V gene's germline CDR1 is LNHDA and CDR2 SQIVND (reference sequence). The CDR3 reads CASAPSGGAGETQYF. CDR3 nucleotides: TGTGCCAGTGCCCCGTCCGGGGGGGCAGGAGAGACCCAGTACTTC.

The genes are TRBV12-3 or TRBV12-4 and TRBJ1-1; D gene uncertain. V lost 3 bases and J 1 base, leaving 6 bases between the germline ends. This CDR3 comprises 13 residues. This CDR3 reads CASSFYTNTEAFF. The CDR3 region has the DNA TGTGCCAGCAGTTTCTATACGAACACTGAAGCTTTCTTT.

The chain employs TRBV24-1 and TRBJ2-1, with 12 bases identical to TRBD2. Germline V gene data show CDR1 as KGHDR and CDR2 as SFDVKD. The CDR3 loop spans 16 amino acids. Trimming took 4 bases from V and 10 from J; bases not matched to a gene: 10. CDR3 sequence reads: CATSDPTSGRRYEQFF. The CDR3 region has the DNA TGTGCCACCAGTGACCCGACTAGCGGGAGACGGTACGAGCAGTTCTTC.

This sequence joins TRBV2 and TRBJ1-2; D remains ambiguous. Germline CDR1 reads SNHLY; CDR2 reads FYNNEI. V lost 5 bases and J 4 bases, leaving 17 bases between the germline ends. The CDR3 totals 15 residues. The CDR3 spells CASSLSSSGLYGYTF. The CDR3 DNA is TGTGCCAGCAGTTTGAGTAGTAGTGGGCTCTATGGCTACACCTTC.

The chain is built from TRBV7-2 and TRBJ1-2; TRBD1 agrees at 8 bases. The germline gives CDR1 SGHTA, CDR2 FQGNSA. After removal of 4 bases from V and 2 bases from J, the junction contained 6 bases not matched to a gene. The CDR3 contains 15 residues. The CDR3 loop is CASSYGQGRNYGYTF. The CDR3 DNA follows: TGTGCCAGCAGCTACGGACAGGGTAGGAACTATGGCTACACCTTC.

This clone was observed a single time. V and J are TRBV2 and TRBJ2-1; D is perhaps TRBD1 (6 bases). The CDR3 loop spans 17 amino acids. Trimming left V 2 bases short and J 0 bases short, with 14 bases between. In germline, CDR1 is SNHLY, CDR2 FYNNEI. In DNA, the CDR3 is TGTGCCAGCAGTGAACTAAAACCGGGACACTCCTACAATGAGCAGTTCTTC. It specifies CASSELKPGHSYNEQFF.

This chain links TRBV7-9 with TRBJ1-2, with D uncertain. Trimming stripped 5 bases from V and 7 bases from J, with 11 bases between. The CDR3 runs 12 residues. Looked up from germline, CDR1 is SEHNR and CDR2 is FQNEAQ (reference sequence). The chain's CDR3 is CASSPEPAGYTF. The CDR3 DNA reads TGTGCCAGCAGCCCGGAGCCCGCTGGCTACACCTTC.

This rearrangement joins TRBV29-1 to TRBJ2-1, with TRBD1 matching 12 bases. The trim removed 7 bases at V and 0 bases at J, leaving 4 bases unmatched. Germline V gene sequence: CDR1 SQVTM, CDR2 ANQGSEA. The CDR3 is made up of 15 amino acids. The CDR3 spells CSGGTGGTSYNEQFF. CDR3 sequence (DNA): TGCAGCGGCGGGACAGGGGGCACCTCCTACAATGAGCAGTTCTTC.